Each of the 12 T cell receptor beta chains below was sequenced from the same sample in a study of vaccination and CD4 T cells after COVID-19 (dated by TCRdb to between 2021 and 2024). Library generation was performed with PCR. The data were produced on an Illumina iSeq 100. DNA from cultured CD4+ T cells underwent TCR sequencing with the Oncomine TCR Beta short-read assay at the Johns Hopkins FTIC core. TCRdb applied fastp at Q25 and MiXCR to the public reads, then kept only in-frame beta chains. Each CDR3 protein gets just one entry, which takes the most common genes and DNA from the rows behind it. In this sample the table shows approximately 20,000 distinct CDR3 sequences, approximately 44% of which occur a single time. The leading ten clones occupy around 3% of the sample. No antigen is known for these receptors. The treatment or condition label corresponds to: roughly nine-day PBMC culture with coronavirus spike peptide pools or control peptides (ViraFEST assay).

The sequencing used CD4+ T cells from blood, cultured in vitro, collected after SARS-CoV-2 vaccination. The source of these receptors is a human donor who had recovered from COVID-19.

This chain joins TRBV5-4 and TRBJ1-2; 8 bases align to TRBD1. The germline V gene has CDR1 SGHNT and CDR2 YYREEE (reference sequence). Losses at the gene ends were 1 base for V and 5 bases for J; bases not matched to a gene: 1. This CDR3 has 13 amino acids. The CDR3 nucleotides are TGTGCCAGCAGCTTGCAGGGGGCGTATGGCTACACCTTC. Translation: CASSLQGAYGYTF. Based on the CDR3 plus reference TRBV5-4 and TRBJ1-2, the full variable domain is ETGVTQSPTHLIKTRGQQVTLRCSSQSGHNTVSWYQQALGQGPQFIFQYYREEENGRGNFPPRFSGLQFPNYSSELNVNALELDDSALYLCASSLQGAYGYTFGSGTRLTVV.

This clonotype was seen just once. The CDR3 is CASSPEWQGRETQYF. The CDR3 DNA reads as TGTGCCAGCTCACCAGAGTGGCAGGGGAGGGAGACCCAGTACTTC. The chain links TRBV18 to TRBJ2-5; either TRBD1 or TRBD2 may supply D (6 bases each). Germline values: CDR1 KGHSH, CDR2 LQKENI. The V end lost 2 bases, the J end lost 5 bases, and 15 bases lay between the germline ends. The CDR3 extends over 15 amino acids.

This clonotype was detected a few times. The gene calls are TRBV28 and TRBJ2-5; 12 nucleotides align to TRBD2. V lost 6 bases, J lost 5 bases, and 16 bases stayed unmatched. The CDR3 has 18 residues. Germline CDR1 MDHEN, CDR2 SYDVKM. CDR3 bases: TGTGCCAGCAGCACACCGGATCTAGCGGGAGGGCAGGGGGAGACCCAGTACTTC. Protein product: CASSTPDLAGGQGETQYF.

This chain connects TRBV7-8 to TRBJ1-1, with a tentative D call TRBD1 (5 bases). This CDR3 spans 15 amino acids. V was clipped by 7 bases and J by 0 bases, with 15 bases between them. The germline V gene has CDR1 SGHVS and CDR2 FQNEAQ. CDR3 sequence (DNA): TGTGCCAGCACTCCGGGGCCAGGTATGAACACTGAAGCTTTCTTT. It translates to CASTPGPGMNTEAFF.

The chain joins TRBV29-1 to TRBJ1-1; TRBD1 aligns across 7 bases. Germline V gene sequence: CDR1 SQVTM, CDR2 ANQGSEA. The J segment lost 0 bases and the V segment lost 4 bases, leaving 2 bases of the junction unmatched. The CDR3 has 13 amino acids. The CDR3 sequence: CSVGGQLNTEAFF. DNA of the CDR3: TGCAGCGTTGGGGGACAGTTGAACACTGAAGCTTTCTTT.

The CDR3 sequence: CASSRTGAYEQYF. The CDR3 nucleotides are TGTGCCAGCAGCCGGACAGGGGCCTACGAGCAGTACTTC. The gene calls are TRBV6-2 or TRBV6-3 and TRBJ2-7; 9 bases match TRBD1. This CDR3 spans 13 amino acids. Per germline, CDR1 MNHEY and CDR2 SVGEGT. Unmatched junction bases numbered 2, after V lost 6 bases and J lost 2 bases.

The table lists this clonotype with a few counts. The V and J genes are TRBV20-1 and TRBJ2-3, with 8 bases that match TRBD2. V dropped 0 bases and J dropped 3; count of bases not matched to a gene: 5. CDR3 length equals 15 residues. Germline CDR1 DFQATT, CDR2 SNEGSKA (reference sequence). The CDR3 DNA is TGCAGTGCTAGAGATGGTCGGGGGGGGACAGATACGCAGTATTTT. This translates into CSARDGRGGTDTQYF.

In this sample, this clonotype turned up a few times. This chain uses TRBV10-3 with TRBJ1-5, with 7 bases lining up with TRBD1. The CDR3 sequence is 15 residues long. With 4 bases clipped from V and 5 bases from J, the junction kept 8 bases outside the gene matches. CDR1 and CDR2 from the germline V gene are ENHRY and SYGVKD. CDR3 sequence (DNA): TGTGCCATCAGTGCCGGGACAGCCGGACATCAGCCCCAGCATTTT. It specifies CAISAGTAGHQPQHF.

Regarding this clonotype: One junction end does not reproduce the germline sequence, and a read error may be involved. This chain links TRBV6-1 with TRBJ2-6; D perhaps matches TRBD1 (5 bases). Germline CDR1 MNHNS, CDR2 SASEGT. The CDR3 consists of 15 residues. CDR3 nucleotides: TGTGCCAGCAGGGAACAATACTCTGGGGCCGACGTCCTGACTTTC. It is translated as CASREQYSGADVLTF.

This clonotype has only a few counts. The chain combines TRBV11-3 with TRBJ2-5; D gene unclear. The CDR3 is 12 amino acids. The V and J ends lost 1 base and 4 bases respectively, with 4 bases between them. Germline V gene sequence: CDR1 SGHNT, CDR2 YENEEA. The CDR3: CASSLVGETQYF. DNA of the CDR3: TGTGCCAGCAGCTTAGTAGGAGAGACCCAGTACTTC.

This clonotype was recorded only once. The chain employs TRBV10-2 and TRBJ2-1, with D tentatively TRBD1 or TRBD2 (5 bases each). Germline CDR1 WSHSY, CDR2 SAAADI. The CDR3 has 14 residues. The V end was cut by 6 bases, the J end by 8 bases, with 17 bases between. CDR3 residues: CASRKGTAGDEQFF. CDR3 DNA: TGCGCCAGCAGGAAGGGGACCGCCGGGGATGAGCAGTTCTTC.

This clonotype has just a few counts. The genes are TRBV19 and TRBJ1-5, with D maybe TRBD1 (5 bases). Between the trimmed V and J ends, which lost 6 bases and 2 bases, there was a span of 23 bases. Germline lookup yields CDR1 LNHDA and CDR2 SQIVND (reference sequence). The CDR3 extends over 18 amino acids. The CDR3 region is CASSAPDRGLSGNQPQHF. DNA of the CDR3: TGTGCCAGTAGCGCCCCAGACAGAGGACTCAGCGGCAATCAGCCCCAGCATTTT.